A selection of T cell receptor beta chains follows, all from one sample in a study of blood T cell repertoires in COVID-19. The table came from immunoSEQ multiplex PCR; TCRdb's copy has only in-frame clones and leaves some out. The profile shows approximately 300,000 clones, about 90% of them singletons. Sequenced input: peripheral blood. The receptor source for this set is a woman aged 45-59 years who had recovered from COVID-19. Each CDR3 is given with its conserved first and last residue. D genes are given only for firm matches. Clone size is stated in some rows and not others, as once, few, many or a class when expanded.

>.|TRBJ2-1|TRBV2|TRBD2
CASSAMSSGSNNEQFF
TGTGCCAGCAGTGCTATGTCTAGCGGGTCAAACAATGAGCAGTTCTTC
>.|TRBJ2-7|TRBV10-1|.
CASGRVQTYEQYF
TGCGCCAGCGGTCGGGTCCAAACCTACGAGCAGTACTTC
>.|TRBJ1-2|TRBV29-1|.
CSVPGDGRGYTF
TGCAGCGTTCCGGGGGACGGCCGTGGCTACACCTTC
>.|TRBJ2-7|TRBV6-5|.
CASSSAGRRGGEQYF
TGTGCCAGCAGTTCCGCGGGACGCCGGGGTGGCGAGCAGTACTTC
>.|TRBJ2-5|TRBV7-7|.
CASSFSTLTSQETQYF
TGTGCTAGCAGCTTCTCCACCTTAACTAGTCAAGAGACCCAGTACTTC
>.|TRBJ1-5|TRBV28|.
CASAIGQGDGQPQHF
TGTGCCAGCGCCATTGGGCAGGGCGATGGTCAGCCCCAGCATTTT
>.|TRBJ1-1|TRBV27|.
CASSFLRDTEAFF
TGTGCCAGCAGTTTCCTTAGAGACACTGAAGCTTTCTTT
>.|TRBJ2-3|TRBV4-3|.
CASSQDGRRDTQYF
TGCGCCAGCAGCCAAGATGGGAGGCGGGATACGCAGTATTTT
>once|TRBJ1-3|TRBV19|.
CASSIVGDFSGNTIYF
TGTGCCAGTAGTATAGTTGGAGACTTCTCTGGAAACACCATATATTTT
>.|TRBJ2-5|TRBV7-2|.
CASSLDTRSAETQYF
TGTGCCAGCAGCTTAGATACCCGTAGCGCAGAGACCCAGTACTTC
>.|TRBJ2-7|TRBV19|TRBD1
CASTRDRGSYEQYF
TGTGCCAGTACCCGGGACAGGGGGTCATACGAGCAGTACTTC
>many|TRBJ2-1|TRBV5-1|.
CASSSGAYNEQFF
TGCGCCAGCAGCTCCGGGGCCTACAATGAGCAGTTCTTC
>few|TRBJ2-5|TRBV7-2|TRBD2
CASSPRTSGTETQYF
TGTGCCAGCAGCCCCCGGACTAGCGGGACCGAGACCCAGTACTTC
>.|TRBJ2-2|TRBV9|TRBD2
CASSDRGGDAGELFF
TGTGCCAGCAGCGATCGCGGGGGGGACGCCGGGGAGCTGTTTTTT
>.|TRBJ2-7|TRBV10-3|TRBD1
CAIRTGTYEQYF
TGTGCCATTAGGACAGGGACCTACGAGCAGTACTTC
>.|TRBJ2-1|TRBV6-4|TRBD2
CASSEDTSGSNEQFF
TGTGCCAGCAGTGAGGACACTAGCGGGAGCAATGAGCAGTTCTTC
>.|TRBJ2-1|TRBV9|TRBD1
CASSDGQGSSYNEQFF
TGTGCCAGCAGCGATGGACAGGGGAGCTCCTACAATGAGCAGTTCTTC
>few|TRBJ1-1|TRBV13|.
CASSAPGDTEAFF
TGTGCCAGCAGCGCGCCGGGGGACACTGAAGCTTTCTTT
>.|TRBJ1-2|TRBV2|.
CASSGRTVYGYTF
TGTGCCAGCAGTGGGAGGACAGTCTATGGCTACACCTTC
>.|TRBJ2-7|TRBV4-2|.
CASSQDVTSPNEQYF
TGTGCCAGCAGCCAAGACGTGACATCCCCCAACGAGCAGTACTTC
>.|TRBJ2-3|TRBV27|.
CASRPRGAGLMSDTQYF
TGTGCCAGCAGACCCAGGGGGGCGGGATTGATGTCGGATACGCAGTATTTT
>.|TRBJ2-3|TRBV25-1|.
CASSEYTKSPDTQYF
TGTGCCAGCAGTGAATACACTAAATCCCCAGATACGCAGTATTTT
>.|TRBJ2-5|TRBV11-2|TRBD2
CASRAGSETQYF
TGTGCCAGCAGAGCGGGATCTGAGACCCAGTACTTC
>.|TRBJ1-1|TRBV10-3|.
CAITGPGGTEAFF
TGTGCCATCACGGGGCCGGGAGGAACTGAAGCTTTCTTT
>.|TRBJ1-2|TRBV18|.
CASSPRQGAGYGYTF
TGTGCCAGCTCACCCAGGCAGGGAGCGGGCTATGGCTACACCTTC
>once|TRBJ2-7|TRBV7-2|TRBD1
CASSPGQDPPYEQYF
TGTGCCAGCAGCCCCGGACAGGACCCACCCTACGAGCAGTACTTC
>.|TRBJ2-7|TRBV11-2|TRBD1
CASSRASDRVYEQYF
TGTGCCAGCAGCCGCGCGTCGGACAGGGTCTACGAGCAGTACTTC
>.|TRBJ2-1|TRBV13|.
CASSLGQIMRTYNEQFF
TGTGCCAGCAGCTTAGGCCAAATAATGAGGACTTACAATGAGCAGTTCTTC
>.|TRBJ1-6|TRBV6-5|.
CASSYSTGYNSPLHF
TGTGCCAGCAGTTACTCGACGGGTTATAATTCACCCCTCCACTTT